Listed here are 25 T cell receptor beta chains from one sample, sequenced in a study of T-cell reconstitution after alpha-beta-depleted transplantation in children. Unique molecular identifiers were incorporated when the TCRbeta library was constructed. TCRdb reprocessed the PCR reads via MiXCR and lists one record per CDR3 protein. The sample includes some 110,000 distinct CDR3 sequences, 10% of them seen just once. The sample in question was PBMCs, obtained before TCRalphabeta/CD19-depleted stem cell transplant. The receptors were sampled from a boy aged 2-9 years with acute lymphoblastic leukemia, due to receive a stem cell transplant.

The chain links TRBV2 to TRBJ2-3, with 11 bases lining up with TRBD2. The CDR3 totals 19 residues. Germline loops: CDR1 SNHLY, CDR2 FYNNEI. V was clipped by 11 bases and J by 7 bases; unmatched bases: 26. CDR3 nucleotide sequence: TGTGCCTTCTGTTTCGAATCCTCCGGGACTAGCGGTGCAGGTAATACGCAGTATTTT. Translating it yields CAFCFESSGTSGAGNTQYF.

The J gene is TRBJ2-2, the V gene TRBV5-6, with TRBD1 identical over 7 bases. The CDR3 covers 13 residues. V dropped 4 bases and J dropped 6; count of bases not matched to a gene: 3. Looked up from germline, CDR1 is SGHDT and CDR2 is YYEEEE. CDR3 protein: CASSTGAAGELFF. CDR3 bases: TGTGCCAGCAGCACAGGGGCCGCCGGGGAGCTGTTTTTT.

This clonotype came up many times. The V and J genes are TRBV12-3 or TRBV12-4 and TRBJ2-1, with D possibly being TRBD1 (5 bases). V lost 7 bases and J 7 bases, leaving 20 bases between the germline ends. This CDR3 is built from 15 residues. CDR3 sequence (DNA): TGTGCCAGCAAAGGGGTTTCCACGGACCGGAATGAGCAGTTCTTC. As protein: CASKGVSTDRNEQFF.

In its sample, this clonotype was seen many times. For the CDR3, the DNA is TGTGCCAGCAGCCAAGATGTTGAGACCCAGTACTTC. Amino acids: CASSQDVETQYF. The chain combines TRBV3-1 with TRBJ2-5; no clear D. V lost 0 bases, J lost 5 bases, and 4 bases lay in between. The CDR3 runs to 12 residues. Germline V lookup: CDR1 LGHDT, CDR2 YNNKEL (reference sequence).

This clonotype has a handful of counts. The chain has TRBV6-1 and TRBJ2-5; 7 positions agree with TRBD2. The CDR3 consists of 14 residues. CDR1 and CDR2 from the germline V gene are MNHNS and SASEGT. V shed 6 bases and J 4 bases; nucleotides not matched to a gene: 8. The CDR3 DNA is TGTGCCAGCAGATCCAGCGGGAATATAGAGACCCAGTACTTC. This gives the protein CASRSSGNIETQYF.

The rearrangement links TRBV28 to TRBJ2-3, with TRBD2 matching 11 bases. The length of the CDR3 is 17 residues. CDR1 MDHEN and CDR2 SYDVKM come from the germline V gene. The J segment lost 2 bases and the V segment lost 3 bases, leaving 7 bases of the junction unmatched. CDR3 coding DNA: TGTGCCAGCAGTTTCCCCCTAGCGGGAGGCTACACAGATACGCAGTATTTT. It is translated as CASSFPLAGGYTDTQYF.

This clonotype has more than one count but fewer than ten. The genes are TRBV7-8 and TRBJ2-7, with D possibly TRBD1 on 5 matching bases. The CDR3 has 12 amino acids. CDR1 is SGHVS, CDR2 FQNEAQ, per germline. V dropped 4 bases and J dropped 6 bases, with 10 bases sitting between them. This CDR3 reads CASSSGFGEQYF. The DNA for the CDR3 is TGTGCCAGCAGCTCAGGGTTCGGCGAGCAGTACTTC.

The chain recombines TRBV30 with TRBJ2-5, with a possible D match to TRBD1 (6 bases). Trimming took off 2 bases at V and 1 base at J, with 14 bases between the two ends. Germline V gene sequence: CDR1 GTSNPN, CDR2 SVGIG (reference sequence). The CDR3 loop spans 15 amino acids. CDR3 sequence (DNA): TGTGCCTGGAGTCCTAGGGGGTCGCTCCAAGAGACCCAGTACTTC. This gives the protein CAWSPRGSLQETQYF.

This chain joins TRBV4-1 and TRBJ2-7; TRBD2 matches at 12 bases. CDR3 size: 16 residues. Germline V gene sequence: CDR1 MGHRA, CDR2 YSYEKL. With V trimmed by 1 base and J by 3 bases, 4 bases remained unmatched. CDR3 loop: CASSQAPSGRDYEQYF. The CDR3 nucleotides read TGCGCCAGCAGCCAAGCCCCTAGCGGGAGGGACTACGAGCAGTACTTC.

The chain couples TRBV19 to TRBJ2-1; no clear D gene. Trimming cost V 5 bases and J 4 bases, with 21 bases left between them. The CDR3 loop spans 17 amino acids. Germline loops: CDR1 LNHDA, CDR2 SQIVND (reference sequence). The CDR3 reads CASSLSDRFPVYNEQFF. The DNA for the CDR3 is TGTGCCAGTAGTCTCTCCGACCGTTTCCCCGTATACAATGAGCAGTTCTTC.

This clonotype was seen ten or more times. This sequence joins TRBV12-3 or TRBV12-4 and TRBJ1-5, with 10 bases that match TRBD1. V was pared by 3 bases and J by 7 bases, with 3 bases of the junction left unmatched. The CDR3 sequence is 14 residues long. CDR3 in DNA: TGTGCCAGCAGTTTCGGGACAGGGGTGCAGCCCCAGCATTTT. Amino acids: CASSFGTGVQPQHF.

The chain employs TRBV5-1 and TRBJ2-3; D is unresolved. Per the germline V gene, CDR1 is SGHRS and CDR2 is YFSETQ. The CDR3 runs to 13 residues. Trimming left V 3 bases short and J 2 bases short, with 7 bases between. In DNA, the CDR3 is TGCGCCAGCAGCTGGTTGGTCACAGATACGCAGTATTTT. It yields the protein CASSWLVTDTQYF.

A few counts support this clonotype. V gene TRBV7-2 combines with J gene TRBJ2-1, with TRBD2 matching 8 bases. V trimming: 2 bases; J trimming: 3 bases; junction bases outside the gene matches: 3. This CDR3 contains 15 residues. Per germline, CDR1 SGHTA and CDR2 FQGNSA. CDR3 nucleotide sequence: TGTGCCAGCAGCTTACTAGCGGGTTACTACAATGAGCAGTTCTTC. This sequence encodes CASSLLAGYYNEQFF.

The rearrangement links TRBV10-3 to TRBJ2-1; TRBD2 matches 9 bases. Germline trimming cut 6 bases from V and 6 bases from J; bases unmatched to any gene: 9. Per the germline V gene, CDR1 is ENHRY and CDR2 is SYGVKD. The CDR3 length is 15 residues. CDR3 loop: CAIRAREGLANEQFF. The CDR3 coding sequence is TGTGCCATCAGGGCGCGGGAGGGCCTGGCCAATGAGCAGTTCTTC.

The chain joins TRBV6-5 to TRBJ1-2, with a weak D call TRBD1 (5 bases). With 0 bases removed from V and 7 bases from J, the gap between germline ends came to 15 bases. Per germline, CDR1 MNHEY and CDR2 SVGAGI. The CDR3 loop spans 15 amino acids. The CDR3 nucleotides read TGTGCCAGCAGTTACTCGTTCTGGGGCGCCGGTGGCTACACCTTC. Its translation: CASSYSFWGAGGYTF.

This clonotype was seen repeatedly, ten times or more. V is TRBV12-3 or TRBV12-4 and J is TRBJ2-2, with D perhaps TRBD1 or TRBD2 (5 bases each). The CDR3 sequence is 15 residues long. V was cut by 6 bases and J by 1 base, with 12 bases left in between. The DNA for the CDR3 is TGTGCCAGCAGGGCCGGGGCCGGGAACACCGGGGAGCTGTTTTTT. As protein: CASRAGAGNTGELFF.

This clonotype occurred a few times. DNA for the CDR3: TGTGCCAGCAGCTTGAACTGGGTCTACGAGCAGTACTTC. This gives the protein CASSLNWVYEQYF. The chain recombines TRBV5-6 with TRBJ2-7; D is unclear. This CDR3 spans 13 amino acids. Germline V gives CDR1 SGHDT, CDR2 YYEEEE. Trimming took 1 base from V and 3 from J, leaving 8 bases between them.

The chain has TRBV4-1 and TRBJ1-2, with D possibly matching TRBD1 (6 bases). The V end was cut by 3 bases, the J end by 5 bases, with 16 bases between. CDR3 length: 15 residues. The V gene's germline CDR1 is MGHRA and CDR2 YSYEKL. The CDR3 here is CASSQASGAGYGYTF. DNA for the CDR3: TGCGCCAGCAGCCAGGCCTCGGGGGCTGGATATGGCTACACCTTC.

V and J are TRBV3-1 and TRBJ2-7; weak D call: TRBD1 (6 bases). V was pared by 0 bases and J by 3 bases, with 12 bases between. The CDR3 runs 15 residues. Looked up from germline, CDR1 is LGHDT and CDR2 is YNNKEL (reference sequence). The CDR3 loop is CASSQDGRGDYEQYF. The CDR3 DNA sequence: TGTGCCAGCAGCCAAGACGGCAGGGGCGACTACGAGCAGTACTTC.

The V and J genes are TRBV6-1 and TRBJ2-1; TRBD2 might be the D (6 bases). Between the trimmed V and J ends, which lost 7 bases and 6 bases, there was a span of 16 bases. This CDR3 has 14 amino acids. Germline V gene data show CDR1 as MNHNS and CDR2 as SASEGT. In DNA form, the CDR3 reads TGTGCCAGCACCCCCCGGCGGGGTGGCAATGAGCAGTTCTTC. It translates to CASTPRRGGNEQFF.

The chain links TRBV3-1 to TRBJ2-3, with TRBD2 matching over 9 bases. This CDR3 is 17 amino acids long. Per germline, CDR1 LGHDT and CDR2 YNNKEL (reference sequence). The V segment lost 0 bases and the J segment 5 bases; nucleotides outside the gene matches: 9. The CDR3 protein is CASSQEPAGGGKDTQYF. In DNA, the CDR3 is TGTGCCAGCAGCCAAGAGCCAGCGGGGGGAGGAAAAGATACGCAGTATTTT.

This clonotype appeared a few times. This chain joins TRBV12-3 or TRBV12-4 and TRBJ2-3; 10 positions agree with TRBD2. The CDR3 loop spans 17 amino acids. Trimming removed 1 base from V and 4 bases from J; junction bases left unmatched: 8. The CDR3 DNA reads as TGTGCCAGCAGTTTAGATCCCCTAGCGGGAGTCCCAGATACGCAGTATTTT. This translates into CASSLDPLAGVPDTQYF.

The chain carries TRBV11-2 and TRBJ1-1; a possible D gene is TRBD1 (6 bases). The CDR3 totals 15 residues. CDR1 is SGHAT and CDR2 is FQNNGV in the germline V gene. Trimming cost V 4 bases and J 6 bases, with 18 bases left between them. CDR3 bases: TGTGCCAGCAGCTCCGGCGGGGGGCGTTCACCTGAAGCTTTCTTT. Amino acid sequence: CASSSGGGRSPEAFF.

This clonotype was found a few times. The V gene is TRBV2, the J gene TRBJ2-1; 9 positions agree with TRBD2. This CDR3 region has 12 residues. Trimming removed 8 bases from V and 15 bases from J; junction bases left unmatched: 11. Germline V lookup: CDR1 SNHLY, CDR2 FYNNEI. CDR3 loop: CASRNGLAYPFF. The CDR3 DNA reads as TGTGCCAGCCGAAACGGACTAGCGTATCCGTTCTTC.

V is TRBV2 and J is TRBJ2-1, with D perhaps assigned TRBD1 or TRBD2 (5 bases each). CDR1 SNHLY and CDR2 FYNNEI come from the germline V gene. The CDR3 extends over 17 amino acids. Trimming left V 6 bases short and J 0 bases short, with 18 bases between. The CDR3 DNA reads TGTGCCAGCAGGGGGCCGGGGCGCCAAAGCTCCTACAATGAGCAGTTCTTC. This sequence encodes CASRGPGRQSSYNEQFF.